This record concerns one T cell receptor (beta chain) sequence. CDR1 ENHRY and CDR2 SYGVKD come from the germline V gene. The V gene lost 2 bases and the J gene lost 0 bases, with 8 bases spanning the gap. The CDR3 is 14 residues long. This specimen belongs to a study of T-cell reconstitution after alpha-beta-depleted transplantation in children. Molecular barcoding with unique molecular identifiers was used for the TCRbeta library. In TCRdb, the PCR reads were re-called with MiXCR into one record per CDR3 protein. Of around 400,000 distinct CDR3 sequences listed, about 20% are singletons. The chain recombines TRBV10-3 with TRBJ2-7; D perhaps matches TRBD2 (5 bases). This TCR was recovered from a human donor who donated a stem cell graft to a child with acute myeloid leukemia. Sequencing used PBMCs from the stem cell graft donor, obtained from the stem cell graft. The CDR3 protein is CAISEIGDSYEQYF. DNA for the CDR3: TGTGCCATCAGTGAGATCGGGGACTCCTACGAGCAGTACTTC.